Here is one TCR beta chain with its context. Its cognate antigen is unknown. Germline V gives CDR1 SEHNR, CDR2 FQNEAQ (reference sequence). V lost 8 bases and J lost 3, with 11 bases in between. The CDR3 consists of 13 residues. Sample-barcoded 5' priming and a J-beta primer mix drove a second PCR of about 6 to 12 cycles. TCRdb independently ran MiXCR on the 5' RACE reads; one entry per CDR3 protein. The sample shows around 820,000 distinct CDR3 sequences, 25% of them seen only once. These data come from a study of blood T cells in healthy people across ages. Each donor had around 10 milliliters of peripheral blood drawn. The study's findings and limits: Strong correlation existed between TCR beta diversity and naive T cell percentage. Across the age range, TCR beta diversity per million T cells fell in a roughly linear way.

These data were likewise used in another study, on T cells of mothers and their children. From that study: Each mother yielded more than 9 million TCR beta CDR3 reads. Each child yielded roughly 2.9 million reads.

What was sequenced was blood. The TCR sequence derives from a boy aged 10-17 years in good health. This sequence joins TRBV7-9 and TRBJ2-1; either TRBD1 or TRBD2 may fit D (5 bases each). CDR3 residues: CASGAGGYNEQFF. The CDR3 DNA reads TGTGCCAGCGGGGCGGGCGGCTACAATGAGCAGTTCTTC.